The present T cell receptor beta chain was sequenced within a study of blood T cell repertoires in COVID-19. Study context: The United States, Italy and Spain provided the acute and convalescent COVID-19 samples. T cells, B-cell-depleted T cells, or PBMCs supplied cDNA or gDNA.

Germline assignment: CDR1 SGHDN and CDR2 FVKESK. This CDR3 spans 16 amino acids. The V gene lost 3 bases and the J gene lost 0 bases, with 14 bases spanning the gap. Assay used: immunoSEQ multiplex PCR; TCRdb lists only in-frame clones, some missing. The table lists some 120,000 clones, approximately 83% of them singletons. The TCR sequence derives from a woman between 45 and 60 years old who had recovered from COVID-19. The V and J genes are TRBV14 and TRBJ1-2, with D hard to call. Sample: peripheral blood. The CDR3 loop reads CASSHRLGAANYGYTF. Here the CDR3 DNA reads TGTGCCAGCAGCCATCGACTCGGCGCAGCTAACTATGGCTACACCTTC.